This T cell receptor beta chain originates from a study of blood T cell repertoires in COVID-19 (dated by TCRdb to 2020 to 2022). Concerning the study at large: Collaborator samples came from the United States, Italy and Spain and covered acute and convalescent phases of COVID-19. Where available, HLA class I and class II types were taken from metadata supplied by the sample provider and were not determined by assay-based typing. The repertoires were released in a freely available public database intended as a resource for research on the immune response to SARS-CoV-2. The samples were drawn from two sources: the first 160 participants of the ongoing ImmuneRACE study, and about 1,300 subjects contributed by 6 global collaborators. The prospective study material was composed of cDNA or gDNA derived from T cells, B-cell-depleted T cells, or PBMCs. The sample metadata nearly always contained a de-identified subject ID, COVID-19 status, age in years and sex. Deeply sampled blood TCRbeta repertoires from subjects exposed to, actively infected with, or recovered from COVID-19 were included in the dataset.

TCRbeta CDR3 regions were amplified from genomic DNA using the immunoSEQ Assay, a bias-controlled multiplex PCR. As for how the authors treated the data: Within the assay, amplification of reference gene primers was used to estimate how many nucleated cells each sample contained. To quantify the absolute abundance of each unique TCRbeta CDR3 rearrangement, sequence reads were collapsed and filtered. For each sample, productive Simpson clonality was calculated as the square root of Simpson's diversity index across productive rearrangements. TCRdb retrieved this table from immuneACCESS and kept in-frame rearrangements only. Not all clones are present; in checked studies, unresolved V genes account for under half, and no reason is known for the remainder. That table furnishes V, J and clone size, whereas the DNA furnished D and trimming. Recorded for this sample are more than 150,000 clones; around 86% of them occurred a single time. In total, the top ten clones hold roughly 8.6% of the sample.

The junction shows trimming of 1 base on V and 7 bases on J, plus 17 bases between the germline ends. From the cysteine through the phenylalanine, the CDR3 covers 16 amino acids. Only the CDR3 part of the read is kept: 48 bases, read in frame from the first base. CDR1 is given as MGHRA and CDR2 as YSYEKL, both from the germline V gene. Whole blood was collected in K2EDTA tubes by collaborating institutions according to the institutions' own protocols. For TCRbeta analysis, collaborators shipped samples as frozen whole blood, isolated PBMCs, or DNA extracted from either of those sample types. In the case of this clone: The antigen it recognizes is unknown. Base qualities are missing; no much larger clone stands one base away.

Overall results and qualifications from the work: The amount of clinical and demographic metadata varied by source and participant and was provided uncurated.

Sequencing input: peripheral blood. Here the chain combines TRBV4-1 and TRBJ1-5; the D gene identity is not certain. The receptor comes from a man aged 60 to 69 with acute or convalescent COVID-19. The DNA is as follows: TGCGCCAGCAGCCAAGTCTCCGTGACGTCCGGGCAGCCCCAGCATTTT. It specifies CASSQVSVTSGQPQHF.